A single sample is the source of the 22 T cell receptor beta chains below, sequenced in a study of T-cell reconstitution after alpha-beta-depleted transplantation in children. TCRbeta library preparation incorporated unique molecular identifiers. TCRdb called the PCR reads again in MiXCR, with one record for every CDR3 protein. Of around 960,000 distinct CDR3 sequences listed, about 31% are singletons. This specimen consisted of PBMCs, mostly from graft donor cells, obtained 360 days after TCRalphabeta/CD19-depleted stem cell transplant. The receptors derive from a boy under three years old who had a stem cell transplant for SCID, so the T cells may come from the graft donor.

This clonotype was seen more than once but under ten times. The CDR3 spells CASSLMGGGPNDEQFF. In nucleotides, the CDR3 is TGTGCCAGCAGCTTAATGGGGGGGGGCCCGAACGATGAGCAGTTCTTC. V usage is TRBV7-8 and J usage is TRBJ2-1, with a weak D call TRBD2 (7 bases). The germline V gene has CDR1 SGHVS and CDR2 FQNEAQ. With 2 bases removed from V and 8 bases from J, the gap between germline ends came to 19 bases. The CDR3 spans 16 residues.

V usage is TRBV11-1 and J usage is TRBJ2-3, with 10 bases fitting TRBD2. V shed 7 bases, J shed 2 bases, and the junction held 15 bases outside the gene matches. CDR3 size: 18 residues. CDR1 and CDR2 (germline): SGHAT, FQDESV (reference sequence). CDR3 sequence: CASTLLILAGTITDTQYF. CDR3 nucleotide sequence: TGTGCCAGCACCCTGCTTATACTAGCGGGGACGATCACAGATACGCAGTATTTT. The complete variable domain, with remaining parts taken from reference TRBV11-1 and TRBJ2-3, reads EAEVAQSPRYKITEKSQAVAFWCDPISGHATLYWYRQILGQGPELLVQFQDESVVDDSQLPKDRFSAERLKGVDSTLKIQPAELGDSAMYLCASTLLILAGTITDTQYFGPGTRLTVL.

This clonotype was detected a few times. This sequence joins TRBV12-3 or TRBV12-4 and TRBJ1-4, with 9 bases lining up with TRBD1. The CDR3 spans 17 residues. The V and J ends lost 6 bases and 0 bases, in that order; junction bases with no gene match: 8. The CDR3 coding sequence is TGTGCCAGCAGGCGCGACAGGGGGAAGTCAACTAATGAAAAACTGTTTTTT. Amino acid sequence: CASRRDRGKSTNEKLFF.

The V gene is TRBV18, the J gene TRBJ2-7; D is unclear. The CDR3 consists of 14 residues. V lost 3 bases, J lost 4 bases, and 13 bases lay in between. The germline V gene has CDR1 KGHSH and CDR2 LQKENI. CDR3 sequence: CASSPGSWSYEQYF. Written as DNA, the CDR3 is TGTGCCAGCTCACCGGGCAGTTGGTCATACGAGCAGTACTTC.

This clonotype came up a few times. The V gene is TRBV29-1, the J gene TRBJ2-7, with TRBD1 identical over 8 bases. The CDR3 extends over 15 amino acids. Trimming took 4 bases from V and 2 from J; bases not matched to a gene: 10. Germline V gives CDR1 SQVTM, CDR2 ANQGSEA. CDR3 residues: CSVVRLPDRAYEQYF. CDR3 bases: TGCAGCGTTGTTCGCCTTCCGGACAGGGCCTACGAGCAGTACTTC.

The chain joins TRBV12-3 or TRBV12-4 to TRBJ2-1, with D possibly matching TRBD2 (6 bases). Trimming left V 6 bases short and J 0 bases short, with 12 bases between. The CDR3 length is 15 residues. In DNA, the CDR3 is TGTGCCAGCAGCTCGACTAGAGCCTCCTACAATGAGCAGTTCTTC. Protein: CASSSTRASYNEQFF.

In this sample, this clonotype turned up a few times. The chain carries TRBV4-1 and TRBJ2-1; the D gene could be TRBD1 or TRBD2 (7 bases each). This CDR3 spans 17 amino acids. V lost 1 base and J lost 3, with 16 bases in between. Germline assignment: CDR1 MGHRA and CDR2 YSYEKL. CDR3 DNA: TGCGCCAGCAGCCAAGGGGGAGGGGGCAGAAACTACAATGAGCAGTTCTTC. Protein sequence: CASSQGGGGRNYNEQFF.

J is TRBJ2-5 and V is TRBV9; TRBD2 aligns across 10 bases. This CDR3 region has 16 residues. From germline, CDR1 is SGDLS and CDR2 YYNGEE. V gave up 4 bases and J gave up 1 base; unmatched junction bases: 7. As DNA, the CDR3 is TGTGCCAGCAGCCCTGGGGGACTAGCGCCCCAAGAGACCCAGTACTTC. Its translation is CASSPGGLAPQETQYF.

This clonotype was observed a few times. This rearrangement joins TRBV28 to TRBJ2-2, with D possibly being TRBD2 (7 bases). V was shortened by 5 bases and J by 1 base, with 11 bases between the two germline ends. CDR3 length: 15 amino acids. Per the germline V gene, CDR1 is MDHEN and CDR2 is SYDVKM. Here the CDR3 reads CASSPGGLNTGELFF. CDR3 coding DNA: TGTGCCAGCAGTCCGGGGGGCTTGAACACCGGGGAGCTGTTTTTT.

In its sample, this clonotype was seen many times. V and J are TRBV5-1 and TRBJ2-3; D remains ambiguous. Trimming took off 0 bases at V and 5 bases at J, with 7 bases between the two ends. Germline V gene lookup returns CDR1 SGHRS and CDR2 YFSETQ. CDR3 length: 13 amino acids. The CDR3 DNA is TGCGCCAGCAGCTTGGGCGGTGAAGATACGCAGTATTTT. Protein: CASSLGGEDTQYF.

The chain is built from TRBV12-3 or TRBV12-4 and TRBJ2-3, with D maybe TRBD2 (5 bases). CDR3 length equals 16 residues. V lost 2 bases and J lost 0, with 12 bases in between. CDR3 nucleotide sequence: TGTGCCAGCAGTTTACGTGCGGGTCCTAGCACAGATACGCAGTATTTT. Its protein product is CASSLRAGPSTDTQYF.

This clonotype showed up just a few times. The V call is TRBV12-3 or TRBV12-4, the J call TRBJ2-5; 8 bases fit TRBD2. The CDR3 spans 15 residues. The ends lost 5 bases at V and 3 bases at J; junction bases unmatched: 8. CDR3 sequence: CASSRPTSDKETQYF. CDR3 in DNA: TGTGCCAGCAGTCGGCCGACTAGCGATAAAGAGACCCAGTACTTC.

Comment on this clonotype: The germline gene is not matched at one end of the junction; a read error may be the cause. The V call is TRBV5-1, the J call TRBJ2-1; no clear D gene. CDR3 length: 15 amino acids. Germline CDR1 and CDR2: SGHRS and YFSETQ. CDR3 nucleotide sequence: TGCGACAGCAGCTTGACCGATAGCTCCTACAATGAGCAGTTCTTC. Protein product: CDSSLTDSSYNEQFF. The full variable domain, completed using reference TRBV5-1 and TRBJ2-1, is KAGVTQTPRYLIKTRGQQVTLSCSPISGHRSVSWYQQTPGQGLQFLFEYFSETQRNKGNFPGRFSGRQFSNSRSEMNVSTLELGDSALYLCDSSLTDSSYNEQFFGPGTRLTVL.

The chain joins TRBV12-3 or TRBV12-4 to TRBJ2-2; D unresolved. The CDR3 loop spans 15 amino acids. Trimming shortened V by 6 bases and J by 3 bases, and 14 bases separated the two germline ends. CDR3 in amino acids: CASSLSGSYTGELFF. CDR3 in DNA: TGTGCCAGCAGCTTATCGGGCAGCTACACCGGGGAGCTGTTTTTT.

CDR3 amino acids: CSAMDWGPGAYEQYF. The DNA for the CDR3 is TGCAGTGCTATGGACTGGGGGCCCGGGGCCTACGAGCAGTACTTC. The V gene is TRBV20-1, the J gene TRBJ2-7, with D possibly TRBD1 on 6 matching bases. CDR1 DFQATT and CDR2 SNEGSKA come from the germline V gene (reference sequence). The CDR3 extends over 15 amino acids. V dropped 4 bases and J dropped 2 bases, with 18 bases sitting between them.

The rearrangement uses TRBV4-2 and TRBJ2-7; 8 bases map to TRBD2. V shed 0 bases, J shed 0 bases, and the junction held 4 bases outside the gene matches. This CDR3 is 16 amino acids long. In germline, CDR1 is LGHNA, CDR2 YNFKEQ. The CDR3 DNA reads as TGTGCCAGCAGCCAAGATGCGGGGGGTCTCTCCTACGAGCAGTACTTC. It is translated as CASSQDAGGLSYEQYF.

The V call is TRBV11-2, the J call TRBJ2-6, with a tentative D call TRBD1 (6 bases). Trimming cost V 5 bases and J 1 base, with 21 bases left between them. Germline assignment: CDR1 SGHAT and CDR2 FQNNGV. CDR3 size: 19 residues. The CDR3, as DNA: TGTGCCAGCAGCCCCCGAAGGCGCAGGGGAAGGTCTGGGGCCAACGTCCTGACTTTC. Translating gives CASSPRRRRGRSGANVLTF.

The gene calls are TRBV5-1 and TRBJ2-2, with 7 bases matching TRBD2. The CDR3 consists of 16 residues. Germline assignment: CDR1 SGHRS and CDR2 YFSETQ. V dropped 2 bases and J dropped 3; count of bases not matched to a gene: 7. DNA for the CDR3: TGCGCCAGCAGCTTAGGACACCGGGAGGACACCGGGGAGCTGTTTTTT. Translation: CASSLGHREDTGELFF.

The chain is built from TRBV5-1 and TRBJ1-1, with 9 positions matching TRBD1. The CDR3 loop spans 14 amino acids. Germline lookup yields CDR1 SGHRS and CDR2 YFSETQ. J gave up 4 bases and V 4 bases, and 5 bases lay outside the gene matches. CDR3 bases: TGCGCCAGCAGCCAGTCGACAGGGGGCACTGAAGCTTTCTTT. Its protein product is CASSQSTGGTEAFF.

A few counts support this clonotype. This chain joins TRBV7-9 and TRBJ1-5, with 7 bases lining up with TRBD1. Per germline, CDR1 SEHNR and CDR2 FQNEAQ (reference sequence). V trimming: 5 bases; J trimming: 6 bases; junction bases outside the gene matches: 10. CDR3 length: 15 amino acids. The CDR3 coding sequence is TGTGCCAGCAGCCCGGGGACAGTGCCGAGTCAGCCCCAGCATTTT. Its translation: CASSPGTVPSQPQHF.

The chain has TRBV15 and TRBJ2-1, with 8 bases lining up with TRBD2. The CDR3 has 19 residues. The germline gives CDR1 LNHNV, CDR2 YYDKDF (reference sequence). V lost 1 base and J lost 3; bases outside the gene matches: 14. The chain's CDR3 is CATSRGNGGAGANYNEQFF. The CDR3 DNA sequence: TGTGCCACCAGCAGAGGAAACGGGGGGGCCGGGGCTAACTACAATGAGCAGTTCTTC.

The CDR3 region has the DNA TGTGCCAGCAGCTCCCAAGGGGCTAGAGATACGCAGTATTTT. Its translation: CASSSQGARDTQYF. This chain connects TRBV27 to TRBJ2-3, with TRBD1 as a possible D gene (5 bases). Looked up from germline, CDR1 is MNHEY and CDR2 is SMNVEV (reference sequence). With 6 bases removed from V and 5 bases from J, the gap between germline ends came to 15 bases. The CDR3 has 14 residues.